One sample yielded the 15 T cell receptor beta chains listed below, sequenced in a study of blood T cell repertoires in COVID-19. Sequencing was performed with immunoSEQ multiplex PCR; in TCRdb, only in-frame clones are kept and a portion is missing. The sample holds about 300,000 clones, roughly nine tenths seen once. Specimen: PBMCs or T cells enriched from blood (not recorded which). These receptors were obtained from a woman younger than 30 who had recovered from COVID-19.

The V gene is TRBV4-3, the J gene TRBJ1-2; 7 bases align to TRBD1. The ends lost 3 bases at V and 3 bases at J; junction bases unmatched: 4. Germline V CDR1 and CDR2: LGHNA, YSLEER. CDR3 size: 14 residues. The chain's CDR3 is CASSQRQGYYGYTF. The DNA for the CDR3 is TGCGCCAGCAGCCAGAGACAGGGATACTATGGCTACACCTTC.

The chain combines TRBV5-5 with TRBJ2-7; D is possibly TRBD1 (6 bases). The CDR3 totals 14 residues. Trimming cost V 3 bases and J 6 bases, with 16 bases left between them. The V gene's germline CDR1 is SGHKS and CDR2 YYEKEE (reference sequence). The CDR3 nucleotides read TGTGCCAGCAGCTCGAACTCAGGGGTGGGCGAGCAGTACTTC. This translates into CASSSNSGVGEQYF.

The CDR3 DNA reads as TGTGCCAGCAGCCGCGCTGGGACAGGGTCTGGAAACACCATATATTTT. Its translation is CASSRAGTGSGNTIYF. The gene calls are TRBV7-2 and TRBJ1-3, with TRBD1 matching over 9 bases. CDR1 is SGHTA, CDR2 FQGNSA, per germline. The CDR3 spans 16 residues. J was trimmed by 1 base and V by 5 bases; bases with no gene match: 6.

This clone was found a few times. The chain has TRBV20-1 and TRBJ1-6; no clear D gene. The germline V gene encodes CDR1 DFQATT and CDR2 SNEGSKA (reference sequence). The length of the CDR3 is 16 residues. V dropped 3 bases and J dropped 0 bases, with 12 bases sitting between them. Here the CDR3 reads CSASPIGYSYNSPLHF. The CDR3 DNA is TGCAGTGCTAGTCCCATCGGGTACTCCTATAATTCACCCCTCCACTTT.

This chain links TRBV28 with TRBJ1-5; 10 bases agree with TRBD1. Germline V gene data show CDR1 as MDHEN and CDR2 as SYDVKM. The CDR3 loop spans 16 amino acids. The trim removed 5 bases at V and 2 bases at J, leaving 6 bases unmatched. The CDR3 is CASSPHGTGGNQPQHF. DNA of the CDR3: TGTGCCAGCAGTCCCCACGGGACAGGGGGCAATCAGCCCCAGCATTTT.

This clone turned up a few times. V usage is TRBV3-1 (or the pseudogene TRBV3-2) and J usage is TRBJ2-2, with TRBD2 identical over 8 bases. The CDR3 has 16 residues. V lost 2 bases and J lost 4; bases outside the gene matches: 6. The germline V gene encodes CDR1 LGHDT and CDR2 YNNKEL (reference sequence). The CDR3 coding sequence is TGTGCCAGCAGCCAACCGGGACTAGGAGGCACCGGGGAGCTGTTTTTT. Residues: CASSQPGLGGTGELFF.

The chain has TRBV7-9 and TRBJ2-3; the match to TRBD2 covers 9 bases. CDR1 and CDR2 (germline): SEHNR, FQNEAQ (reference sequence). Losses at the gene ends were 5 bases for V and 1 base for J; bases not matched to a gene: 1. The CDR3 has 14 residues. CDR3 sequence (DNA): TGTGCCAGCAGCCGGACTAGCGGCACAGATACGCAGTATTTT. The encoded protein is CASSRTSGTDTQYF.

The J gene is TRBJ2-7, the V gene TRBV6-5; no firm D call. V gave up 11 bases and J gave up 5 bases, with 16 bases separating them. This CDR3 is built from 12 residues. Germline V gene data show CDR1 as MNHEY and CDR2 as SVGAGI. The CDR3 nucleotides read TGTGCCCGCTCATTACGGTCCAACGAGCAGTACTTC. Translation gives CARSLRSNEQYF.

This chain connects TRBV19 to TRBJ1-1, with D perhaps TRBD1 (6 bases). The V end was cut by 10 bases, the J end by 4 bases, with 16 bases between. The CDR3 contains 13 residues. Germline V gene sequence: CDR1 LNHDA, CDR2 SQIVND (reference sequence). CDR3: CATQQGRPTEAFF. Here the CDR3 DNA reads TGTGCCACCCAACAGGGCCGACCCACTGAAGCTTTCTTT.

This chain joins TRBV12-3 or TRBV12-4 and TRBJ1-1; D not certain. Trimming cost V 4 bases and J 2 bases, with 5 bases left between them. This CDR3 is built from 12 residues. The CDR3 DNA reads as TGTGCCAGCAGTTACTCCAACACTGAAGCTTTCTTT. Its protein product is CASSYSNTEAFF.

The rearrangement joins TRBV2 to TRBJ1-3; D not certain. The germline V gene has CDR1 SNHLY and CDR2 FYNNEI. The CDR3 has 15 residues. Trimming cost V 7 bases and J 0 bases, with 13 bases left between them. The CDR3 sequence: CASIAGGDSGNTIYF. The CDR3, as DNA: TGTGCCAGCATCGCGGGCGGAGACTCTGGAAACACCATATATTTT.

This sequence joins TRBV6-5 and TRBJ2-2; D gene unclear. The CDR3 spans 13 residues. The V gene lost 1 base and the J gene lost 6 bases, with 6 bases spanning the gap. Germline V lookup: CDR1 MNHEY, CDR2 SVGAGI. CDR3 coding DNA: TGTGCCAGCAGTTACTTCTCTTCCGGGGAGCTGTTTTTT. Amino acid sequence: CASSYFSSGELFF.

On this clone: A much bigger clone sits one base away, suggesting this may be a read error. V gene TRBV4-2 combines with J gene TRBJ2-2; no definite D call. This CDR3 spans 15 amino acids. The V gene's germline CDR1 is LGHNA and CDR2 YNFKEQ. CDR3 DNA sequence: TGTGCCAACAGCCAAGACGGCTTCGAGGCCGGGGAGCTGTTTTTT. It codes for CANSQDGFEAGELFF.

As DNA, the CDR3 is TGTGCCAGCAGTTTATCGCTAGGTTCGAACACTGAAGCTTTCTTT. It encodes CASSLSLGSNTEAFF. The chain has TRBV27 and TRBJ1-1; D gene uncertain. The CDR3 spans 15 residues. Between the trimmed V and J ends, which lost 0 bases and 1 base, there was a span of 9 bases. From germline, CDR1 is MNHEY and CDR2 SMNVEV (reference sequence).

The CDR3, as DNA: TGTGCCAGCAGCCACACCAGGGGTGTCAGCGGCTACACCTTC. This translates into CASSHTRGVSGYTF. This rearrangement joins TRBV14 to TRBJ1-2; TRBD1 is a possible D gene (6 bases). This CDR3 comprises 14 residues. The V gene lost 3 bases and the J gene lost 8 bases, with 16 bases spanning the gap. The V gene's germline CDR1 is SGHDN and CDR2 FVKESK. Full variable domain (missing parts from reference TRBV14 and TRBJ1-2): EAGVTQFPSHSVIEKGQTVTLRCDPISGHDNLYWYRRVMGKEIKFLLHFVKESKQDESGMPNNRFLAERTGGTYSTLKVQPAELEDSGVYFCASSHTRGVSGYTFGSGTRLTVV.